A single sample is the source of the 19 T cell receptor beta chains below, sequenced in a study of blood T cell repertoires in COVID-19. This table comes from immunoSEQ multiplex PCR, and its TCRdb copy is limited to in-frame clones, with some not included. The sample lists around 37,000 clones; about 82% were seen once. The sequencing sample was made of peripheral blood. These receptors all come from a man in his fifties with active COVID-19.

V usage is TRBV12-5 and J usage is TRBJ1-1, with TRBD1 matching 7 bases. Trimming at V came to 6 bases and at J to 1 base, leaving 5 bases not matched to a gene. There are 14 residues in the CDR3. Germline V gene sequence: CDR1 LGHNT, CDR2 FRNRAP. CDR3 amino acids: CASGPGQQNTEAFF. In DNA, the CDR3 is TGTGCTAGTGGCCCGGGACAGCAGAACACTGAAGCTTTCTTT.

The genes are TRBV7-7 and TRBJ1-5, with TRBD1 matching over 8 bases. The germline V gene has CDR1 SSHAT and CDR2 FNYEAQ (reference sequence). The CDR3 covers 13 residues. Trimming at V came to 4 bases and at J to 7 bases, leaving 3 bases not matched to a gene. CDR3 region: CASSSGTGQPQHF. CDR3 DNA sequence: TGTGCCAGCAGCTCCGGGACAGGCCAGCCCCAGCATTTT.

The chain couples TRBV7-9 to TRBJ1-2; 8 positions agree with TRBD1. With 5 bases clipped from V and 4 bases from J, the junction kept 6 bases outside the gene matches. Germline V lookup: CDR1 SEHNR, CDR2 FQNEAQ (reference sequence). This CDR3 region has 14 residues. The CDR3 here is CASSRAGQGYGYTF. The CDR3 DNA reads as TGTGCCAGCAGCCGAGCCGGACAGGGCTATGGCTACACCTTC. Variable domain in full (rest from reference TRBV7-9 and TRBJ1-2): DTGVSQNPRHKITKRGQNVTFRCDPISEHNRLYWYRQTLGQGPEFLTYFQNEAQLEKSRLLSDRFSAERPKGSFSTLEIQRTEQGDSAMYLCASSRAGQGYGYTFGSGTRLTVV.

This clone appeared a single time. V usage is TRBV6-1 and J usage is TRBJ1-4, with D perhaps TRBD1 (5 bases). This CDR3 region has 15 residues. V was cut by 1 base and J by 8 bases, with 14 bases left in between. Germline values: CDR1 MNHNS, CDR2 SASEGT. The CDR3 here is CASSEVWGVVEKLFF. CDR3 DNA sequence: TGTGCCAGCAGTGAAGTTTGGGGGGTGGTCGAAAAACTGTTTTTT.

V and J are TRBV27 and TRBJ1-5; D may be TRBD1 (5 bases). The CDR3 consists of 13 residues. The germline V gene has CDR1 MNHEY and CDR2 SMNVEV (reference sequence). The V and J ends lost 5 bases and 2 bases respectively, with 7 bases between them. The CDR3 sequence: CASSPGGNQPQHF. CDR3 DNA: TGTGCCAGCAGTCCGGGGGGCAATCAGCCCCAGCATTTT.

The chain uses TRBV12-3 or TRBV12-4 and TRBJ2-3; possibly TRBD2 for D (5 bases). The CDR3 length is 13 residues. Between the trimmed V and J ends, which lost 4 bases and 4 bases, there was a span of 9 bases. For the CDR3, the DNA is TGTGCCAGCAGTTCCCGGGGTTCAGATACGCAGTATTTT. This codes for CASSSRGSDTQYF.

V is TRBV10-3 and J is TRBJ2-1; a possible D gene is TRBD2 (7 bases). This CDR3 region has 13 residues. Trimming stripped 7 bases from V and 6 bases from J, with 13 bases between. Germline CDR1 and CDR2: ENHRY and SYGVKD. In DNA form, the CDR3 reads TGTGCCATCAACGATGCGGGGGCCAATGAGCAGTTCTTC. Translated: CAINDAGANEQFF.

Here the CDR3 DNA reads TGCGCCAGCAGCTTGGGACAGAAAGAGACCCAGTACTTC. The encoded protein is CASSLGQKETQYF. This chain joins TRBV5-1 and TRBJ2-5; D possibly corresponds to TRBD1 (5 bases). Trimming pared 0 bases from V and 3 bases from J, leaving 6 bases between. This CDR3 has 13 amino acids. Germline V CDR1 and CDR2: SGHRS, YFSETQ.

This clone has a single count. This chain joins TRBV6-1 and TRBJ1-6; 7 bases agree with TRBD1. V was clipped by 0 bases and J by 7 bases; unmatched bases: 3. This CDR3 spans 15 amino acids. Germline V gene lookup returns CDR1 MNHNS and CDR2 SASEGT. CDR3 DNA: TGTGCCAGCAGTGAAGCGCAGGGACAGAATTCACCCCTCCACTTT. Its translation is CASSEAQGQNSPLHF.

The V call is TRBV10-3, the J call TRBJ1-4, with 11 bases matching TRBD1. V was clipped by 6 bases and J by 8 bases; unmatched bases: 8. CDR1 ENHRY and CDR2 SYGVKD come from the germline V gene. The CDR3 has 15 residues. In DNA form, the CDR3 reads TGTGCCATCAGCCGGGGACAGGGGGAGAAGGAAAAACTGTTTTTT. This sequence encodes CAISRGQGEKEKLFF.

This chain joins TRBV12-3 or TRBV12-4 and TRBJ1-5; weak D call: TRBD1 (5 bases). V lost 8 bases, J lost 2 bases, and 10 bases lay in between. The CDR3 sequence is 13 residues long. The CDR3 DNA reads TGTGCCAGCCGACAGTTGGGCAATCAGCCCCAGCATTTT. It translates to CASRQLGNQPQHF.

The chain joins TRBV3-1 (or the pseudogene TRBV3-2) to TRBJ2-7, with 8 bases identical to TRBD2. The CDR3 loop spans 18 amino acids. Trimming cost V 0 bases and J 2 bases; bases outside gene matches: 12. Germline loops: CDR1 LGHDT, CDR2 YNNKEL (reference sequence). The CDR3 spells CASSQELVGLAGPYEQYF. The CDR3 DNA follows: TGTGCCAGCAGCCAAGAATTAGTAGGGCTAGCGGGCCCCTACGAGCAGTACTTC.

The V and J genes are TRBV29-1 and TRBJ2-7, with a tentative D call TRBD2 (5 bases). CDR1 and CDR2 from the germline V gene are SQVTM and ANQGSEA. V was shortened by 0 bases and J by 2 bases, with 17 bases between the two germline ends. The CDR3 loop spans 16 amino acids. CDR3 residues: CSVEDVTEEFAYEQYF. CDR3 bases: TGCAGCGTTGAAGACGTAACGGAGGAATTTGCCTACGAGCAGTACTTC.

The V gene is TRBV6-6, the J gene TRBJ2-5; D is perhaps TRBD2 (6 bases). The CDR3 is 11 residues long. The V and J ends lost 11 bases and 5 bases respectively, with 12 bases between them. Germline CDR1 reads MNHNY; CDR2 reads SVGAGI (reference sequence). The CDR3 DNA reads TGTGCCTCGCGGGGAGGTGAGACCCAGTACTTC. This sequence encodes CASRGGETQYF.

This chain links TRBV19 with TRBJ2-2; 8 nucleotides align to TRBD1. The CDR3 is 15 amino acids. Germline V lookup: CDR1 LNHDA, CDR2 SQIVND (reference sequence). The V and J ends lost 4 bases and 4 bases, in that order; junction bases with no gene match: 5. The CDR3 DNA reads TGTGCCAGTAGTACAACAGGGGGGATCACCGGGGAGCTGTTTTTT. Protein: CASSTTGGITGELFF.

V is TRBV7-9 and J is TRBJ1-1; TRBD1 is a possible D gene (6 bases). V was clipped by 3 bases and J by 3 bases, with 11 bases between them. Germline V gives CDR1 SEHNR, CDR2 FQNEAQ (reference sequence). The CDR3 covers 14 residues. CDR3 region: CASSLGAADTEAFF. For the CDR3, the DNA is TGTGCCAGCAGCTTGGGGGCAGCCGACACTGAAGCTTTCTTT.

The chain carries TRBV4-3 and TRBJ2-3, with TRBD2 matching 9 bases. CDR3 length: 19 residues. Germline loops: CDR1 LGHNA, CDR2 YSLEER. The junction had 14 bases not matched to a gene; V was cut back by 1 base and J by 3 bases. The DNA of the CDR3 is TGCGCCAGCAGCCAAGGTCCTCCTCTAGCGGGACTACGAACAGATACGCAGTATTTT. It translates to CASSQGPPLAGLRTDTQYF.

The CDR3 DNA reads as TGTGCCACCAGTGATTCCCGCCCGGGACAGGGCAACTATGGCTACACCTTC. This codes for CATSDSRPGQGNYGYTF. The chain uses TRBV24-1 and TRBJ1-2, with TRBD1 matching over 9 bases. The CDR3 totals 17 residues. The V gene end was trimmed by 2 bases and the J gene end by 2 bases; junction bases not matched to a gene: 8. Germline CDR1 is KGHDR and CDR2 is SFDVKD.

The chain employs TRBV7-6 and TRBJ1-5; 8 bases agree with TRBD1. Germline V gene data show CDR1 as SGHVS and CDR2 as FNYEAQ. V lost 1 base and J lost 4; bases outside the gene matches: 6. There are 16 residues in the CDR3. The CDR3 bases are TGTGCCAGCAGCTTAGGTGGGGACAGGAGAAATCAGCCCCAGCATTTT. Translating it yields CASSLGGDRRNQPQHF.